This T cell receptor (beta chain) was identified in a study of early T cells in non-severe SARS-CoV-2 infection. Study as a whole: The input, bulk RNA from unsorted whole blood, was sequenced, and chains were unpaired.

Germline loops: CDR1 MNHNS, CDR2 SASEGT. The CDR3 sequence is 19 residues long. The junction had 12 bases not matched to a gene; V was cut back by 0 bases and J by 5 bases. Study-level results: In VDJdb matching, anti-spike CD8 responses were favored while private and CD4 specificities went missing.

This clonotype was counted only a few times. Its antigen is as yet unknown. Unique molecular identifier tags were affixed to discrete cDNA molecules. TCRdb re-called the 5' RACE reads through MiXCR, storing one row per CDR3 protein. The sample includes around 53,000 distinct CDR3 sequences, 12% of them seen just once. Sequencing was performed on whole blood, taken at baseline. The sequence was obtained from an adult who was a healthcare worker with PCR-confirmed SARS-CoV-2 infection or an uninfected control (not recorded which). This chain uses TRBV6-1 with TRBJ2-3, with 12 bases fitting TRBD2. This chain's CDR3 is CASSEAPVTSGSSLDTQYF. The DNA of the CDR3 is TGTGCCAGCAGTGAAGCGCCTGTGACTAGCGGGAGTTCGTTAGATACGCAGTATTTT.